This T cell receptor beta chain was retrieved from a study of T cells in Graves' hyperthyroidism and ophthalmopathy. Findings and caveats of the study: Patients with ophthalmopathy were separated from those with stable hyperthyroidism by a 13 V-J model. Peripheral blood also featured most of the thyroid clonotypes expanded above 0.001.

Newly diagnosed hyperthyroidism, duration under 2 months, in patients aged 18 to 65. Diagnostic decisions used clinical symptoms, serum thyroxine and TRAb, thyroid ultrasound and orbital computed tomography. TCR beta CDR3 region amplification was performed from RNA transcripts. A first-round RT-PCR of the TCR CDR3 used the HTBI primer set. TCRdb independently ran MiXCR on the multiplex PCR reads; one entry per CDR3 protein. The sample comprises 550,000 to 600,000 distinct CDR3 sequences, over 15% of which are singletons, and about 20% rests with the top ten. V lost 0 bases and J 4 bases, leaving 7 bases between the germline ends. There are 14 residues in the CDR3. CDR1 is MNHEY, CDR2 SVGAGI, per germline. Turning to this clonotype: The antigen remains undetermined.

The sample comprised blood. The TCR comes from a woman aged 18-29 years with Graves' hyperthyroidism. The V and J genes are TRBV6-5 and TRBJ2-1; the D is unclear. The DNA of the CDR3 is TGTGCCAGCAGTTACTCGAGCTATTACAATGAGCAGTTCTTC. This codes for CASSYSSYYNEQFF.